The sequence of this T cell receptor beta chain was determined in a study of T cells in Graves' hyperthyroidism and ophthalmopathy. Study-wide background: Before any treatment, at initial diagnosis, peripheral blood was collected. Study-wide results and limits: The majority of expanded thyroid clonotypes above 0.001 also appeared in blood.

TCR beta CDR3 regions were amplified from RNA. HTBI primers were employed in a first-round RT-PCR of the TCR CDR3. TCRdb itself ran the multiplex PCR reads through MiXCR, one entry per CDR3 protein. The table has 700,000 or so distinct CDR3 sequences, approximately 15% seen once. Exclusions: uncontrolled infection, other autoimmune disease, pregnancy, lactation. The PBMCs were taken from approximately 11 ml of fresh peripheral blood. This clonotype occurred many times. Its antigen remains unknown. This TCR came from a woman aged 45-65 years with Graves' ophthalmopathy. The sequenced sample was blood.

DNA for the CDR3: TGTGCCAGCAGATGGGCTAGCGGGAGTCGTTCCTACGAGCAGTACTTC. Translated: CASRWASGSRSYEQYF. V and J are TRBV28 and TRBJ2-7, with 10 bases matching TRBD2. The CDR3 has 16 residues. Germline V gene lookup returns CDR1 MDHEN and CDR2 SYDVKM. V dropped 6 bases and J dropped 1; count of bases not matched to a gene: 9.